This is a list of T cell receptor beta chains from one sample in a study of cytomegalovirus exposure and HLA in healthy donors. Here immunoSEQ multiplex PCR was the method, and the copy in TCRdb shows in-frame clones only, minus some. Of about 120,000 clones in the sample, approximately 80% are singletons; the top ten hold roughly 2.4%. What was sequenced was PBMCs. The receptors stem from a woman between 35 and 50 years old in good health and CMV-seronegative. Both conserved end residues are part of each CDR3. Fields, in order: J gene, V gene, CDR3 protein.

J gene: TRBJ1-3; V gene: TRBV14; CDR3 protein: CASSQAGSGNTIYF
J gene: TRBJ2-3; V gene: TRBV5-4; CDR3 protein: CASSLGLAGSDTQYF
J gene: TRBJ2-7; V gene: TRBV11-2; CDR3 protein: CASSPSPSGIYEQYF
J gene: TRBJ2-7; V gene: TRBV2; CDR3 protein: CASSPRLAGGYEQYF
J gene: TRBJ2-3; V gene: TRBV9; CDR3 protein: CASSASGGGDTQYF
J gene: TRBJ1-6; V gene: TRBV2; CDR3 protein: CASSTQGTNSPLHF
J gene: TRBJ2-5; V gene: TRBV19; CDR3 protein: CASSNGETQYF
J gene: TRBJ2-2; V gene: TRBV7-9; CDR3 protein: CASSLETGATGELFF
J gene: TRBJ2-3; V gene: TRBV23-1; CDR3 protein: CASSQSGATYRGDTQYF
J gene: TRBJ1-6; V gene: TRBV6-1; CDR3 protein: CAISGTENSPLHF